These T cell receptor beta chains were read from a single sample in a study of CD8+ T cells in alopecia areata. Sequencing was performed with immunoSEQ multiplex PCR; in TCRdb, only in-frame clones are kept and a portion is missing. The data show approximately 210,000 clones, with approximately 45% seen just once and 2% to 3% held by the top ten. The sample here was CD4+ T cells sorted from blood, taken around week 37, from a patient treated with tofacitinib. The receptors stem from a human donor with alopecia areata. Both conserved end residues are part of each CDR3. D genes are given only for firm matches. Part of the rows lack a size; the others show once, few, many or a class for expanded clones.

>.|TRBV30|TRBJ2-3|.|15
CARDRGQIGTDTQYF
TGTGCCAGAGACCGAGGGCAAATTGGCACAGATACGCAGTATTTT
>few|TRBV5-1|TRBJ2-5|TRBD2|14
CASSWEGIQETQYF
TGCGCCAGCAGCTGGGAGGGGATCCAAGAGACCCAGTACTTC
>few|TRBV11-2|TRBJ2-1|TRBD1|13
CASSTGQGFGQFF
TGTGCCAGCAGCACGGGACAGGGGTTCGGGCAGTTCTTC
>.|TRBV7-2|TRBJ2-1|.|14
CASSLNLARNEQFF
TGTGCCAGCAGCTTAAACCTAGCCAGAAATGAGCAGTTCTTC
>.|TRBV9|TRBJ2-7|.|15
CASSVAEGLIDEQYF
TGTGCCAGCAGCGTAGCGGAGGGCTTAATAGACGAGCAGTACTTC
>.|TRBV6-5|TRBJ2-3|.|11
CASKRGDTQYF
TGTGCCAGCAAACGGGGAGATACGCAGTATTTT
>.|TRBV7-9|TRBJ2-6|.|15
CASRTQGSGANVLTF
TGTGCCAGCAGAACACAGGGCTCTGGGGCCAACGTCCTGACTTTC
>.|TRBV2|TRBJ1-5|TRBD1|15
CASSASGTGDQPQHF
TGTGCCAGCAGTGCTTCAGGGACAGGGGATCAGCCCCAGCATTTT
>few|TRBV10-3|TRBJ2-4|TRBD1|13
CAIRGTGEDIQYF
TGTGCCATCAGAGGGACAGGGGAGGACATTCAGTACTTC
>few|TRBV6-5|TRBJ1-2|TRBD1|14
CASTRTGGAYGYTF
TGTGCCAGCACCCGGACAGGGGGCGCGTATGGCTACACCTTC
>.|TRBV25-1|TRBJ2-7|TRBD2|14
CASSEGTSVYEQYF
TGTGCCAGCAGTGAGGGGACTAGCGTCTACGAGCAGTACTTC
>.|TRBV2|TRBJ2-3|.|14
CASSLGLDPDTQYF
TGTGCCAGCAGTCTGGGGCTAGACCCAGATACGCAGTATTTT
>.|TRBV30|TRBJ2-1|TRBD2|14
CAWRIAGVNNEQFF
TGTGCCTGGAGGATAGCGGGAGTCAACAATGAGCAGTTCTTC
>.|TRBV5-1|TRBJ2-3|.|15
CASSRGAGSPDTQYF
TGCGCCAGCAGCCGAGGGGCCGGGAGCCCCGATACGCAGTATTTT
>.|TRBV7-2|TRBJ2-4|.|13
CASSLNRANIQYF
TGTGCCAGCAGCCTTAACAGGGCAAACATTCAGTACTTC
>.|TRBV29-1|TRBJ2-2|.|13
CSVEVGSTGELFF
TGCAGCGTTGAAGTGGGGTCAACCGGGGAGCTGTTTTTT
>few|TRBV23-1|TRBJ2-2|.|14
CASSTDLNTGELFF
TGCGCCAGCAGCACAGACTTGAACACCGGGGAGCTGTTTTTT
>.|TRBV25-1|TRBJ2-3|.|14
CASGKQGSTDTQYF
TGTGCCAGCGGCAAGCAGGGTAGCACAGATACGCAGTATTTT
>.|TRBV29-1|TRBJ1-5|.|10
CSVAHQPQHF
TGCAGCGTTGCACATCAGCCCCAGCATTTT
>few|TRBV2|TRBJ2-3|TRBD2|15
CASSALGGPTDTQYF
TGTGCCAGCAGTGCGCTGGGAGGGCCGACAGATACGCAGTATTTT
>.|TRBV7-2|TRBJ2-5|.|11
CASGSVGTQYF
TGTGCCAGCGGGTCTGTAGGGACCCAGTACTTC
>.|TRBV27|TRBJ2-1|TRBD2|17
CASSPHMRAGGRNEQFF
TGTGCCAGCAGTCCTCACATGAGGGCGGGAGGGAGGAATGAGCAGTTCTTC
>few|TRBV5-1|TRBJ2-1|TRBD2|15
CASSLELAGNNEQFF
TGCGCCAGCAGCTTGGAACTAGCGGGAAACAATGAGCAGTTCTTC
>.|TRBV6-1|TRBJ2-3|TRBD2|13
CASGTSGADTQYF
TGTGCCAGCGGGACTAGCGGGGCGGATACGCAGTATTTT
>.|TRBV29-1|TRBJ2-5|.|14
CSVGLGSKGETQYF
TGCAGCGTTGGGTTGGGCTCTAAGGGGGAGACCCAGTACTTC
>few|TRBV4-3|TRBJ2-1|TRBD1|16
CASSQEGTGGRDEQFF
TGCGCCAGCAGCCAAGAGGGGACAGGGGGTCGCGATGAGCAGTTCTTC
>.|TRBV19|TRBJ2-7|TRBD2|15
CASSSLAGGPYEQYF
TGTGCCAGTAGCTCCCTAGCGGGAGGGCCTTACGAGCAGTACTTC
>.|TRBV6-1|TRBJ2-3|TRBD2|15
CASSESGLAGDTQYF
TGTGCCAGCAGTGAATCTGGACTAGCGGGAGATACGCAGTATTTT
>few|TRBV30|TRBJ2-1|TRBD2|14
CAWIGLGDYNEQFF
TGTGCCTGGATTGGACTAGGGGATTACAATGAGCAGTTCTTC
>.|TRBV14|TRBJ2-4|.|16
CASSQDQFFGKNIQYF
TGTGCCAGCAGCCAAGATCAGTTTTTTGGCAAAAACATTCAGTACTTC
>few|TRBV27|TRBJ2-3|TRBD2|14
CASSLAGGTDTQYF
TGTGCCAGCAGTTTGGCGGGGGGCACAGATACGCAGTATTTT
>few|TRBV15|TRBJ2-5|.|13
CATSRDREETQYF
TGTGCCACCAGCAGAGACAGGGAAGAGACCCAGTACTTC
>.|TRBV5-6|TRBJ2-3|.|12
CASSYDSYTQYF
TGTGCCAGCAGCTACGACAGCTATACGCAGTATTTT
>few|TRBV28|TRBJ2-2|.|13
CASSPVNTGELFF
TGTGCCAGCAGCCCCGTGAACACCGGGGAGCTGTTTTTT
>.|TRBV5-1|TRBJ2-5|TRBD1|14
CASSGLQGASTQYF
TGCGCCAGCAGCGGGCTACAGGGGGCTTCGACCCAGTACTTC
>few|TRBV25-1|TRBJ2-5|TRBD2|15
CASSDWEGIQETQYF
TGTGCCAGCAGTGACTGGGAGGGGATCCAAGAGACCCAGTACTTC
>.|TRBV28|TRBJ2-7|TRBD1|14
CASREQGRTGEQYF
TGTGCCAGCAGGGAACAGGGGCGTACGGGCGAGCAGTACTTC
>.|TRBV18|TRBJ2-7|TRBD1|14
CASSPQTGSYEQYF
TGTGCCAGCTCACCACAGACAGGGTCCTACGAGCAGTACTTC
>.|TRBV30|TRBJ2-1|TRBD2|15
CAWSGGLAAYNEQFF
TGTGCCTGGAGTGGCGGACTAGCGGCCTACAATGAGCAGTTCTTC
>.|TRBV7-6|TRBJ2-4|.|16
CASSSGVGLAKNIQYF
TGTGCCAGCAGCTCAGGAGTAGGGCTAGCCAAAAACATTCAGTACTTC
>few|TRBV29-1|TRBJ1-1|.|11
CSVVGNTEAFF
TGCAGCGTTGTGGGGAACACTGAAGCTTTCTTT
>once|TRBV6-6|TRBJ2-7|.|13
CASSRVGGDEQYF
TGTGCCAGCTCGAGAGTGGGTGGGGACGAGCAGTACTTC
>once|TRBV7-3|TRBJ2-3|.|14
CASSSYRGADTQYF
TGTGCCAGCAGCTCCTATCGGGGCGCAGATACGCAGTATTTT
>.|TRBV30|TRBJ1-5|.|14
CAWSTSGGNQPQHF
TGTGCCTGGAGTACGTCAGGGGGCAATCAGCCCCAGCATTTT
>.|TRBV19|TRBJ1-5|TRBD1|14
CASRHFTGDQPQHF
TGTGCCAGTAGACACTTTACAGGGGATCAGCCCCAGCATTTT
>few|TRBV10-3|TRBJ2-2|.|14
CAIRGGQGTGELFF
TGTGCCATCCGAGGGGGGCAGGGCACCGGGGAGCTGTTTTTT
>.|TRBV29-1|TRBJ1-2|.|11
CSVQTDLRYTF
TGCAGCGTTCAGACTGATCTGCGCTACACCTTC
>.|TRBV9|TRBJ1-1|.|13
CASSAHLNTEAFF
TGTGCCAGCAGTGCCCACCTGAACACTGAAGCTTTCTTT
>.|TRBV15|TRBJ1-5|.|18
CATSREVMGVGSNQPQHF
TGTGCCACCAGCAGAGAGGTGATGGGAGTGGGTAGCAATCAGCCCCAGCATTTT